The 7 T cell receptor beta chains given below trace back to one sample, sequenced in a study of shared clonotypes between healthy human individuals. CD45RO-negative CD8 cells positively selected for CCR7 made up the naive population, which excluded terminally differentiated effector memory CD45RA+ cells. Data came from immunoSEQ multiplex PCR; TCRdb stores just in-frame clones and leaves some out. The sample includes hundreds of thousands of clones, roughly 95% of them seen just once. The sequenced sample consisted of naive CD8+ T cells sorted from blood. All receptors come from a woman aged 25 to 39 in good health.

The CDR3 nucleotides are TGCGCCAGCAGCCGGGTTCTAGCGGGAGAGAACAATGAGCAGTTCTTC. It translates to CASSRVLAGENNEQFF. The V call is TRBV4-1, the J call TRBJ2-1; 10 bases match TRBD2. With V trimmed by 4 bases and J by 5 bases, 8 bases remained unmatched. CDR3 length: 16 amino acids. Per the germline V gene, CDR1 is MGHRA and CDR2 is YSYEKL.

V gene TRBV7-9 combines with J gene TRBJ1-1; D is undetermined. The CDR3 is made up of 12 amino acids. Germline-derived CDR1 and CDR2 are SEHNR and FQNEAQ (reference sequence). V was pared by 11 bases and J by 0 bases, with 10 bases between. For the CDR3, the DNA is TGTGCCCCAGAAGGGCTGAACACTGAAGCTTTCTTT. Translating it yields CAPEGLNTEAFF.

This clone appeared a single time. V and J are TRBV5-4 and TRBJ2-1; 12 bases align to TRBD2. The CDR3 spans 16 residues. Germline CDR1 and CDR2: SGHNT and YYREEE (reference sequence). V was clipped by 4 bases and J by 4 bases; unmatched bases: 6. CDR3 residues: CASSPTGLAGYNEQFF. The CDR3 DNA is TGTGCCAGCAGCCCCACCGGACTAGCGGGATACAATGAGCAGTTCTTC.

J is TRBJ1-4 and V is TRBV13; 9 bases line up with TRBD1. V shed 0 bases, J shed 3 bases, and the junction held 8 bases outside the gene matches. Looked up from germline, CDR1 is PRHDT and CDR2 is FYEKMQ (reference sequence). The CDR3 totals 18 residues. The CDR3 nucleotides read TGTGCCAGCAGCTTAGGCCTAGGACAGGGGATCGCTAATGAAAAACTGTTTTTT. It translates to CASSLGLGQGIANEKLFF.

The genes are TRBV5-1 and TRBJ2-2; TRBD2 matches 8 bases. Unmatched junction bases numbered 3, after V lost 1 base and J lost 1 base. Germline-derived CDR1 and CDR2 are SGHRS and YFSETQ. The CDR3 has 16 residues. CDR3 region: CASSLSGGKNTGELFF. CDR3 nucleotides: TGCGCCAGCAGCTTGTCGGGAGGGAAGAACACCGGGGAGCTGTTTTTT.

The chain carries TRBV6-6 and TRBJ2-3, with D possibly TRBD2 on 6 matching bases. From germline, CDR1 is MNHNY and CDR2 SVGAGI (reference sequence). The germline V and J ends were trimmed by 2 bases and 5 bases, with 8 bases remaining between them. The CDR3 is 13 residues long. Here the CDR3 reads CASSYMGGDTQYF. As DNA, the CDR3 is TGTGCCAGCAGTTACATGGGGGGAGATACGCAGTATTTT.

The rearrangement links TRBV10-2 to TRBJ2-2; 9 nucleotides line up with TRBD1. The CDR3 has 12 amino acids. In germline, CDR1 is WSHSY, CDR2 SAAADI. The V segment lost 8 bases and the J segment 5 bases; nucleotides outside the gene matches: 0. This CDR3 reads CASGQGTGELFF. As DNA, the CDR3 is TGCGCCAGCGGACAGGGGACCGGGGAGCTGTTTTTT.